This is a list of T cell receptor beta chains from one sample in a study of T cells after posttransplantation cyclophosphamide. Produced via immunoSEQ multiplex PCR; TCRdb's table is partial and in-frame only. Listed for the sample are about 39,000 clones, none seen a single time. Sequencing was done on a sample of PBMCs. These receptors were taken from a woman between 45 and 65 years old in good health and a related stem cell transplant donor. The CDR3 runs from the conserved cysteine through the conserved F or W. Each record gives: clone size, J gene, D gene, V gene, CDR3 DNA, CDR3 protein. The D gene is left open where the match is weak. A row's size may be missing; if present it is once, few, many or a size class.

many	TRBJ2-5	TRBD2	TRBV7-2	TGTGCCAGCAGCTTAGGAAGGCGCCTGGGACTAGCGACTAGGGAGACCCAGTACTTC	CASSLGRRLGLATRETQYF
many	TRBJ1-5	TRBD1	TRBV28	TGTGCCAGCAGGGGGGACAGGGATAGCAATCAGCCCCAGCATTTT	CASRGDRDSNQPQHF
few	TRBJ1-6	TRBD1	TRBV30	TGTGCCTGGAGTTTCGCAGGGGGTCATAATTCACCCCTCCACTTT	CAWSFAGGHNSPLHF
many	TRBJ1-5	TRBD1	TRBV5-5	TGTGCCAGCACCATACAGGGGGCGCAAAGCAATCAGCCCCAGCATTTT	CASTIQGAQSNQPQHF
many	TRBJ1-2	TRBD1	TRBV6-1	TGTGCCAGCAGTGATCCAAACAGGGGGTATGGCTACACCTTC	CASSDPNRGYGYTF
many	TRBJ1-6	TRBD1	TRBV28	TGTGCCACTTACGAGGGGGCCGCCAGTTCACCCCTCCACTTT	CATYEGAASSPLHF
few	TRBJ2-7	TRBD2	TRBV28	TGTGCCAGCAGTTTAGGGCTAGCGGGGGGGGCGGGCTACGAGCAGTACTTC	CASSLGLAGGAGYEQYF
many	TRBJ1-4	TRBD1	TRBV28	TGTGCCAGCAGTTTATTTTCAAAAGGGGGCAGTGAAAAACTGTTTTTT	CASSLFSKGGSEKLFF
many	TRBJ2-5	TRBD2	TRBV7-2	TGTGCCAGCAGCTTAGTGACTAGCGGGCCTGAGACCCAGTACTTC	CASSLVTSGPETQYF
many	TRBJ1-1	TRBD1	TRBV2	TGTGCCAGCGCCGCAGGGGGACCTTTGAACACTGAAGCTTTCTTT	CASAAGGPLNTEAFF
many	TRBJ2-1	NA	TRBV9	TGTGCCAGCAGCGTCTCAGCCGGGGACATCTCCTACAATGAGCAGTTCTTC	CASSVSAGDISYNEQFF
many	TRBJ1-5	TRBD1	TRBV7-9	TGTGCCAGCAGCTTGGGACAGGGAAGTCCCAATCAGCCCCAGCATTTT	CASSLGQGSPNQPQHF
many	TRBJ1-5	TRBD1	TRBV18	TGTGCCAGCTCACCACAGGGGGCTGATCAGCCCCAGCATTTT	CASSPQGADQPQHF
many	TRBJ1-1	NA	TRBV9	TGTGCCAGCAGCGAAGGGGCGACAATGAACACTGAAGCTTTCTTT	CASSEGATMNTEAFF
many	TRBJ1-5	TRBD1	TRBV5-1	TGCGCCAGCAGCTTCCGACCCGTGGACAGGGATAGCAATCAGCCCCAGCATTTT	CASSFRPVDRDSNQPQHF
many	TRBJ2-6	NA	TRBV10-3	TGTGCCATCAGCCAGCAGGCTCGCTCTGGGGCCAACGTCCTGACTTTC	CAISQQARSGANVLTF
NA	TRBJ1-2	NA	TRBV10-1	NA	CASSGGGLHLRFGGYTF
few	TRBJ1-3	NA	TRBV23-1	TGCGCCAGCAGTCCCCACCAGACAGCTGGAAACACCATATATTTT	CASSPHQTAGNTIYF
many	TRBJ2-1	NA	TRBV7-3	TGTGCCAGCAGCTGGGCCCCATTCAATGAGCAGTTCTTC	CASSWAPFNEQFF
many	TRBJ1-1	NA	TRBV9	TGTGCCAGCAGCGTGGGCCACCTGAACACTGAAGCTTTCTTT	CASSVGHLNTEAFF
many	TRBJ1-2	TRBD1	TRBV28	TGTGCCAGCAGTACCCGGACAGGGGCCAATAACTATGGCTACACCTTC	CASSTRTGANNYGYTF
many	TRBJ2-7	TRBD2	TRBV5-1	TGCGCCAGCAGCTTGGGGCCGCTAGCGGGGGACTCCTACGAGCAGTACTTC	CASSLGPLAGDSYEQYF
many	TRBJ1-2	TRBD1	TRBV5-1	TGCGCCAGCAGCTTGGCAGGGGGACTCGGGGGCTACACCTTC	CASSLAGGLGGYTF
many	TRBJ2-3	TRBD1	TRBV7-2	TGTGCCAGCAGCTTAGCGGGACGGGACAGGGTAATAACAGATACGCAGTATTTT	CASSLAGRDRVITDTQYF
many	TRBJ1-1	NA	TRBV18	TGTGCCAGCCTAACCACCAGCGGGACTGAAGCTTTCTTT	CASLTTSGTEAFF
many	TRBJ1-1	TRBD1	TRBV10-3	TGTGCCATCAAGGGACAGGGGAACACTGAAGCTTTCTTT	CAIKGQGNTEAFF
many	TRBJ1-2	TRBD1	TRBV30	TGTGCCTGGAGTGGATGGGCGACAGGGAGGTTCTATGGCTACACCTTC	CAWSGWATGRFYGYTF
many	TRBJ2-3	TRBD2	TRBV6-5	TGTGCCAGCAGTTACCGACTAGCGGGGTACACAGATACGCAGTATTTT	CASSYRLAGYTDTQYF
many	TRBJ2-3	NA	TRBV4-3	TGCGCCAGCAGCCAAGAGACTGCTAGCACAGATACGCAGTATTTT	CASSQETASTDTQYF
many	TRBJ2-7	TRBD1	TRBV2	TGTGCCAGCACGAGACAGGGGGCCGGCTCCTACGAGCAGTACTTC	CASTRQGAGSYEQYF
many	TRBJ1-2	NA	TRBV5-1	TGCGCCAGCAGCTTGGGGACAGCCTATGGCTACACCTTC	CASSLGTAYGYTF
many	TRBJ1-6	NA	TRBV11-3	TGTGCCAGCAGCTTAACGGGGTACTATAATTCACCCCTCCACTTT	CASSLTGYYNSPLHF
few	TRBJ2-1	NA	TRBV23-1	TGCGCCAGCAGTCAATCCGAACAGGGAAAAGACAATGAGCAGTTCTTC	CASSQSEQGKDNEQFF
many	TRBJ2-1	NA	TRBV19	TGTGCCAGTAGCGGGTACCCCTACAATGAGCAGTTCTTC	CASSGYPYNEQFF
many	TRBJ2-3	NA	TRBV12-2	TGTGCAAGTCGCTTAGCCTGTCGCACAGATACGCAGTATTTT	CASRLACRTDTQYF
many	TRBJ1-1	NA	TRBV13	TGTGCCAGCAGCCTCGGGATCATGAACACTGAAGCTTTCTTT	CASSLGIMNTEAFF
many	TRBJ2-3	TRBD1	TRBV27	TGTGCCAGCAGTTTATGGGCGAGGACAGGTGATACGCAGTATTTT	CASSLWARTGDTQYF
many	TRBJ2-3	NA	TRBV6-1	TGTGCCAGCAGCGCTAGACAGACAAGTTCAGATACGCAGTATTTT	CASSARQTSSDTQYF
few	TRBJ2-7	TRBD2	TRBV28	TGTGCCAGCAGTTTATCCAGCGGGGGCTCCTACGAGCAGTACTTC	CASSLSSGGSYEQYF
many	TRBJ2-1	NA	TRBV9	TGTGCCAGCAGCCCCGGGGCAGGGGCACGGGAGCAGTTCTTC	CASSPGAGAREQFF
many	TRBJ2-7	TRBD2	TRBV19	TGTGCCAGTAGTTCCCGGGGGGCCTACGAGCAGTACTTC	CASSSRGAYEQYF
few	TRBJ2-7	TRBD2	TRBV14	TGTGCCAGCAGCCCTGGGGCGGGGGTTCGCTACGAGCAGTACTTC	CASSPGAGVRYEQYF
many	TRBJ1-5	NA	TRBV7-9	TGTGCCAGCAGCTTCCAGAATCAGCCCCAGCATTTT	CASSFQNQPQHF
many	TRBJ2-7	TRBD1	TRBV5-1	TGCGCCAGCAGCACACCCGGGACAGGGCGCTTAGGGGAGCAGTACTTC	CASSTPGTGRLGEQYF
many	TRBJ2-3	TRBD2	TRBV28	TGTGCCAGCAGTTCGAGTAGCGGGGGGTTAGATACGCAGTATTTT	CASSSSSGGLDTQYF
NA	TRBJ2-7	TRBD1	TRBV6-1	TGTGCCAGCAGTGGTCGACAGGGGGCGGTTAACGAGCAGTACTTC	CASSGRQGAVNEQYF
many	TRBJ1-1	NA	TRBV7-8	TGTGCCAGCAGCTTAGATACAGGGTTAGGACGCACTGAAGCTTTCTTT	CASSLDTGLGRTEAFF
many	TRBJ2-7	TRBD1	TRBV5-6	TGTGCCAGCAGCAGGACCGGGACAGCTTCCTACGAGCAGTACTTC	CASSRTGTASYEQYF
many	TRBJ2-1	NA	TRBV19	TGTGCCAGTAGTTCCCCAGCAGGGCCCTCCTACAATGAGCAGTTCTTC	CASSSPAGPSYNEQFF
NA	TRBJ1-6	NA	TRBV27	TGTGCCAGCTCCCGCGGACTGAATTCACCCCTCCACTTT	CASSRGLNSPLHF
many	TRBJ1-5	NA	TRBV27	TGTGCCAGCAGTTTATCATTTACAGGGAATAGCAATCAGCCCCAGCATTTT	CASSLSFTGNSNQPQHF